This TCR beta chain appears in the sequencing data of a study of cytomegalovirus exposure and HLA in healthy donors. Trimming pared 3 bases from V and 8 bases from J, leaving 16 bases between. Germline values: CDR1 MNHNS, CDR2 SASEGT. CDR3 length: 14 amino acids. This clone has only a few counts. What it binds is not known. With 60 Vbeta and 13 Jbeta primers, the PCR was carried out. Here immunoSEQ multiplex PCR was the method, and the copy in TCRdb shows in-frame clones only, minus some. The data contain 200,000 to 250,000 clones, approximately 79% of them singletons. Whole-study findings and limits: Rarity marked most TCR sequences, yet some public TCRs occurred in many donors. Among TCR beta chains, those listed as cytomegalovirus-associated numbered some 170. Researchers reportedly found TCR beta sequences accurately predicted most subjects' HLA-A and HLA-B alleles.

The source material was PBMCs. This clonotype originated in a girl aged 2-10 years in good health and CMV-seronegative. J is TRBJ1-2 and V is TRBV6-1; tentative D call: TRBD1 (6 bases). The CDR3 here is CASSEQGSGKGYTF. In DNA form, the CDR3 reads TGTGCCAGCAGTGAGCAGGGGTCGGGAAAGGGCTACACCTTC.